This T cell receptor (beta chain) stems from a study of cytomegalovirus exposure and HLA in healthy donors. The wider study: About 79 million unique TCRs from HLA-typed donors were held in an early data release. General study points: V segments that were indistinguishable, TRBV6-2 and TRBV6-3 among them, were omitted from analysis. For most TCR beta V segments, an earlier analysis put the productive rate at about 87% or about 30% of the time. One later analysis reportedly identified an Asian-associated ancestry cluster that showed fewer N-insertions than the roughly 640-donor mean.

The CDR3 extends over 15 amino acids. Germline V gives CDR1 MNHNS, CDR2 SASEGT. Deletions cut 3 bases from V and 0 bases from J, with 9 bases between. The PCR ran on 60 Vbeta and 13 Jbeta primers. Only in-frame clones appear in the TCRdb table, and some are missing; sequencing was by immunoSEQ multiplex PCR. The listing contains around 100,000 clones. Points on this clone: Its target is not known.

Sequenced: PBMCs. The V and J genes are TRBV6-1 and TRBJ1-5, with no clear D. This sequence originates from a man aged 40-49 years in good health and CMV-seropositive. The CDR3 loop is CASSETHYSNQPQHF. As DNA, the CDR3 is TGTGCCAGCAGTGAGACACATTATAGCAATCAGCCCCAGCATTTT.